The clone carrying this TCR beta chain appeared once. The antigen is undetermined. An end of the junction does not agree with germline; a read error may underlie this. This entry is derived from a study of cytomegalovirus exposure and HLA in healthy donors. Study summary: As an earlier analysis found, 150 million to 200 million T cells yielded fewer than 130 million unique TCR beta sequences. General observations from the study: Associated with cytomegalovirus, according to the listing, were 150 to 200 TCR beta chains. V- and J-gene trimming in TCR beta was tied to a missense DCLRE1C variant by an analysis performed later. Previous analysis showed most TCR beta V segments were productive about 90% or about 30% of the time.

A multiplex PCR was run with 60 Vbeta primers and 13 Jbeta primers. Profiling relied on immunoSEQ multiplex PCR, and the TCRdb table lists in-frame clones only, not all of them. The sample includes about 170,000 clones, approximately 73% of them seen just once. Germline V gives CDR1 MDHEN, CDR2 SYDVKM. The CDR3 contains 15 residues. Specimen: PBMCs. The chain has TRBV28 and TRBJ1-5; TRBD1 is a possible D gene (5 bases). This TCR was sampled from a woman in her late teens or twenties in good health and CMV-seropositive. The CDR3 DNA reads as TGTGCCAGCACCACGGCAGGGATGGGTTCTCAGCCCAAGCATTTT. It encodes CASTTAGMGSQPKHF.